This section outlines one T cell receptor beta chain sequence together with its context. Its antigen is undetermined. Template switching by 5'RACE with UMIs generated the TCR beta cDNA. TCRdb re-called the 5' RACE reads and gives one entry per CDR3 protein, without DNA. This sample contains a few hundred thousand distinct CDR3 sequences. Germline CDR1 reads MNHEY; CDR2 reads SVGAGI. The CDR3 is 13 amino acids. This sample was included in a study of T cells expressing NK-cell markers. Study at large: Sequencing covered eight donors, seven HCMV-seropositive and one seronegative. The study, taken as a whole, reports: These same clonotypes (in a few donors) also led the CD3+CD56-NKG2C+ fraction. Each of several donors carried dominant NKG2C+ clonotypes accounting for about 1.0-8% of CD8+ T cells.

V and J are TRBV6-5 and TRBJ2-1; with no DNA, the TCRdb D assignment of TRBD2 cannot be verified. This receptor was identified in a woman aged 45-65 years in good health. The source material was blood T cells: a sorted CD56 or NKG2C T cell subset, CD4+ or CD8+ T cells, or bulk PBMC T cells (not recorded which). CDR3 loop: CATRASGRNEQFF.